This TCR beta chain was profiled in a study of cytomegalovirus exposure and HLA in healthy donors. Study in general: Falling in the Caucasian-associated ancestry cluster were about 82% of under 450 genotyped donors. General study points: CMV serostatus was the only immune exposure information that was available. According to a later analysis, most TCR beta chains associated with CMV appeared HLA-restricted. With later analysis, a missense DCLRE1C variant became linked to TCR beta V- and J-gene trimming.

As to this clone: Its antigen is as yet unknown. An end of the junction differs from the germline gene, which may be a read error.

CDR1 is SEHNR, CDR2 FQNEAQ, per germline (reference sequence). This CDR3 contains 14 residues. PCR employed 60 Vbeta and 13 Jbeta primers. The method was immunoSEQ multiplex PCR; TCRdb's version includes in-frame clones alone and lacks a portion of them. The sample includes about 68,000 clones, over 75% of them seen just once. The sequenced sample consisted of PBMCs. This rearrangement joins TRBV7-9 to TRBJ2-3; no reliable D call. The receptor was derived from a human donor in good health. CDR3 residues: CSSSLVTSTDTQYF. The CDR3 DNA sequence: TGTTCCAGCAGCTTAGTTACTAGCACAGATACGCAGTATTTT. The full variable domain, its missing parts supplied by reference TRBV7-9 and TRBJ2-3, is DTGVSQNPRHKITKRGQNVTFRCDPISEHNRLYWYRQTLGQGPEFLTYFQNEAQLEKSRLLSDRFSAERPKGSFSTLEIQRTEQGDSAMYLCSSSLVTSTDTQYFGPGTRLTVL.